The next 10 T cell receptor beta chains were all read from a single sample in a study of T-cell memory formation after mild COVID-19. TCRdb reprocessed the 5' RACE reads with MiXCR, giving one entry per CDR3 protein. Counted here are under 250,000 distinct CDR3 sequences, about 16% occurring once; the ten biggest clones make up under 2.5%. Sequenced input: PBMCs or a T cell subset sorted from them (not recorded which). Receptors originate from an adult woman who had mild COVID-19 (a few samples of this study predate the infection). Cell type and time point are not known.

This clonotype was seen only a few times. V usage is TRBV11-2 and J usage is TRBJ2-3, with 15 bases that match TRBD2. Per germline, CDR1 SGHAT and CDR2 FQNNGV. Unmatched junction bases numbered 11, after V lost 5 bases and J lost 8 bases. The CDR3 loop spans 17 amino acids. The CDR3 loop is CASSPGGLAGGAGTQYF. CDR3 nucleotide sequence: TGTGCCAGCAGCCCTGGGGGACTAGCGGGGGGTGCAGGTACGCAGTATTTT.

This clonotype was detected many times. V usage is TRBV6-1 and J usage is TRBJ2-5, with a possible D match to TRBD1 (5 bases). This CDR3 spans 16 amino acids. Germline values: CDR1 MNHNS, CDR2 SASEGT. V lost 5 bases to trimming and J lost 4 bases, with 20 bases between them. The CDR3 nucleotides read TGTGCCAGCAGTTCAAGACAGACGCGGAATCGAGAGACCCAGTACTTC. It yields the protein CASSSRQTRNRETQYF.

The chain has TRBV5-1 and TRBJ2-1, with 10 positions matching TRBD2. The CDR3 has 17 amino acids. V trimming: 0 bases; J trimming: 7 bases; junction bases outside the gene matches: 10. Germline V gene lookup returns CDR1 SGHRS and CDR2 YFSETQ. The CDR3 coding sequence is TGCGCCAGCAGCTTGGGTGCGGAACTAGCGGGAACTAATGAGCAGTTCTTC. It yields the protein CASSLGAELAGTNEQFF.

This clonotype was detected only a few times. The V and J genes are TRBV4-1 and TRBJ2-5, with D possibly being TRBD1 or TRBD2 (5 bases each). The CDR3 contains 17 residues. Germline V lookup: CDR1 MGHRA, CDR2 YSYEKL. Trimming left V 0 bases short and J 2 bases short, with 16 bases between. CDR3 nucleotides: TGCGCCAGCAGCCAAGAAAGGAAAGGGACCGGTCAAGAGACCCAGTACTTC. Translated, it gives CASSQERKGTGQETQYF.

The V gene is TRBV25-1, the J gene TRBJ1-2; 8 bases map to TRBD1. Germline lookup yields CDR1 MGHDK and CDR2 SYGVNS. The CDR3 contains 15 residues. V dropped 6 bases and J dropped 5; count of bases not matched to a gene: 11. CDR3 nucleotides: TGTGCCAGCAGCGCTCGCACACAGGGGGGGTATGGCTACACCTTC. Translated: CASSARTQGGYGYTF.

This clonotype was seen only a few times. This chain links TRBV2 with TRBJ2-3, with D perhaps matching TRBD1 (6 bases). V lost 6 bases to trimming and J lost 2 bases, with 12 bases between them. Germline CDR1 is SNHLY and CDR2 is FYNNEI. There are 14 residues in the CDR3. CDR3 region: CASRLDRSTDTQYF. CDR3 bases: TGTGCCAGCAGGCTGGACAGATCCACAGATACGCAGTATTTT.

CDR3 DNA: TGTGCCAGCAGCCCGGCCGGGGCTTTGGGCTACACCTTC. Translated, it gives CASSPAGALGYTF. The rearrangement joins TRBV3-1 to TRBJ1-2, with D maybe TRBD1 (5 bases). The CDR3 totals 13 residues. The ends were cut back, 4 bases at V and 8 bases at J, with 14 bases in the middle. In germline, CDR1 is LGHDT, CDR2 YNNKEL (reference sequence).

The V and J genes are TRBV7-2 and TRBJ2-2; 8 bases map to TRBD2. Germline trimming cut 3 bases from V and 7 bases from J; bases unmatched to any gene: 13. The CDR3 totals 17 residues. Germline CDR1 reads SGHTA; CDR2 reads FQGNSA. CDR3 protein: CASSFPGLGTLGGELFF. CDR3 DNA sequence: TGTGCCAGCAGCTTCCCGGGACTAGGGACCTTAGGCGGGGAGCTGTTTTTT.

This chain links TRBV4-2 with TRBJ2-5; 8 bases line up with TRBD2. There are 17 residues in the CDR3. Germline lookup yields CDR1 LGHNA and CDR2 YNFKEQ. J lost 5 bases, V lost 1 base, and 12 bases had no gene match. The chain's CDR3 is CASSQGGSSGRGETQYF. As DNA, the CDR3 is TGTGCCAGCAGCCAAGGCGGATCGAGCGGGAGAGGTGAGACCCAGTACTTC.

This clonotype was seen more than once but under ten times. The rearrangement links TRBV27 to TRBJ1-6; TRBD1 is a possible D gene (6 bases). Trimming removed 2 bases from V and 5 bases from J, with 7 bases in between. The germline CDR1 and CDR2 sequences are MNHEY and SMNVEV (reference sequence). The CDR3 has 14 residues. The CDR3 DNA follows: TGTGCCAGCAGTTTAAGGGGGAATAATTCACCCCTCCACTTT. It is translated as CASSLRGNNSPLHF.